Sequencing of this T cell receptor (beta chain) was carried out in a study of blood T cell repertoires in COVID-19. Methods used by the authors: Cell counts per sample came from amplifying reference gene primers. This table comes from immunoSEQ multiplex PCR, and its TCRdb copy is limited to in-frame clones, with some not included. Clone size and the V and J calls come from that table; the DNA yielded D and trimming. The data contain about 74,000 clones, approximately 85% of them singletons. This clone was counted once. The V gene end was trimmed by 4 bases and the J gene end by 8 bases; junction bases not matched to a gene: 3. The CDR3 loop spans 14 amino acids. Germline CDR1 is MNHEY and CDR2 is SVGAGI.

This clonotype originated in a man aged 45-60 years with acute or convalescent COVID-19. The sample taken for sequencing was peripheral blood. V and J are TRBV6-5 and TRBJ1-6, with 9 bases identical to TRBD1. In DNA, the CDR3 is TGTGCCAGCAGTTCCGGGACAGGGTATTCACCCCTCCACTTT. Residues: CASSSGTGYSPLHF.